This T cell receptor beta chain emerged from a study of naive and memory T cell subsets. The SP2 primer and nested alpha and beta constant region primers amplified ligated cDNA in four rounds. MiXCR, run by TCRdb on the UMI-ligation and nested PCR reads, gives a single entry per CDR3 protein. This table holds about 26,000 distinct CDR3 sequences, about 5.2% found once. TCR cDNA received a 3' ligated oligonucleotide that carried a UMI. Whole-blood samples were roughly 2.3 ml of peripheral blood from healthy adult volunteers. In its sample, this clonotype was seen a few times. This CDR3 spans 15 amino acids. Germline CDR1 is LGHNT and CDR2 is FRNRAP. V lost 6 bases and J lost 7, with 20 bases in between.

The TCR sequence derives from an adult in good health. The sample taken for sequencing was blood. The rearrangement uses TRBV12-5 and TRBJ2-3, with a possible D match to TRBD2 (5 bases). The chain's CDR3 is CASGLIREDAHTQYF. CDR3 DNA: TGTGCTAGTGGCCTCATCCGGGAAGATGCGCATACGCAGTATTTT.